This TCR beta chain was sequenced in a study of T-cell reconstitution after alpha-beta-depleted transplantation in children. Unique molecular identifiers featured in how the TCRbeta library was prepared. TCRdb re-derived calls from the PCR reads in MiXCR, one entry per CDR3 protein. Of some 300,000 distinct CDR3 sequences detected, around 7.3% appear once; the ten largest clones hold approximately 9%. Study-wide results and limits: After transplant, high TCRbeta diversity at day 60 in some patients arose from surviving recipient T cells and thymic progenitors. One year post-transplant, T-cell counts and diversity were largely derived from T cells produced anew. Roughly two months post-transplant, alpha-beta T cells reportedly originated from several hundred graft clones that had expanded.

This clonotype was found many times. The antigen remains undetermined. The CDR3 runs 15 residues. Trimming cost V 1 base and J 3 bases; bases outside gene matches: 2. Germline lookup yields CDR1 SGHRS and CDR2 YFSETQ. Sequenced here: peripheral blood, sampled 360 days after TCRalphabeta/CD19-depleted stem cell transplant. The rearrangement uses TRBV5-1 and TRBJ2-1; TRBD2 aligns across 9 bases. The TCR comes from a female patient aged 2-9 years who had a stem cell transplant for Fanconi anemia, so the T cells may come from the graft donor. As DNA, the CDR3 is TGCGCCAGCAGCTTGAGTAGCGGGAGCTACAATGAGCAGTTCTTC. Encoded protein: CASSLSSGSYNEQFF. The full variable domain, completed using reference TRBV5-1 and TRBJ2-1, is KAGVTQTPRYLIKTRGQQVTLSCSPISGHRSVSWYQQTPGQGLQFLFEYFSETQRNKGNFPGRFSGRQFSNSRSEMNVSTLELGDSALYLCASSLSSGSYNEQFFGPGTRLTVL.